A single sample gave rise to the 18 T cell receptor beta chains below, sequenced in a study of cytotoxic CD8 clonotypes in ibrutinib-treated CLL. Measured with immunoSEQ multiplex PCR; TCRdb has only the in-frame clones, and not every one. The data show about 32,000 clones, about two thirds seen once. Material: PBMCs, obtained at disease progression, from a patient treated with ibrutinib. These receptors were collected from a human donor with chronic lymphocytic leukemia.

This clone was picked up one time. The chain employs TRBV29-1 and TRBJ1-5, with D unclear. The V end was cut by 6 bases, the J end by 1 base, with 13 bases between. This CDR3 contains 14 residues. CDR1 is SQVTM, CDR2 ANQGSEA, per germline. This chain's CDR3 is CSVSGSSSNQPQHF. The CDR3 DNA reads TGCAGCGTATCAGGTAGTTCGAGCAATCAGCCCCAGCATTTT.

This rearrangement joins TRBV6-5 to TRBJ1-2, with a tentative D call TRBD1 (5 bases). V shed 5 bases and J shed 0 bases, with 13 bases lying between them. CDR1 MNHEY and CDR2 SVGAGI come from the germline V gene. The CDR3 consists of 15 residues. CDR3 in DNA: TGTGCCAGCAGTACCGCAGGGATAGCTAACTATGGCTACACCTTC. Translated, it gives CASSTAGIANYGYTF.

This rearrangement joins TRBV6-1 to TRBJ1-6; TRBD1 matches 8 bases. The CDR3 loop spans 15 amino acids. V shed 5 bases, J shed 10 bases, and the junction held 10 bases outside the gene matches. Germline CDR1 is MNHNS and CDR2 is SASEGT. The CDR3 spells CASSLADREGSPLHF. CDR3 in DNA: TGTGCCAGCAGTCTTGCGGACAGGGAGGGCTCACCCCTCCACTTT.

This clone came up many times. For the CDR3, the DNA is TGTGCCAGCAGCTTCGACCCCAAAGGACAGGGGAACCAAGAGACCCAGTACTTC. This translates into CASSFDPKGQGNQETQYF. The chain is built from TRBV7-9 and TRBJ2-5, with 9 bases aligning to TRBD1. CDR3 length: 18 residues. CDR1 and CDR2 (germline): SEHNR, FQNEAQ (reference sequence). V lost 3 bases, J lost 0 bases, and 11 bases stayed unmatched.

This chain joins TRBV6-6 and TRBJ2-7; no clear D gene. Trimming removed 6 bases at V and 7 bases at J, with 13 bases between. This CDR3 is built from 12 residues. Germline lookup yields CDR1 MNHNY and CDR2 SVGAGI (reference sequence). The CDR3 sequence: CASSPAVEEQYF. In DNA form, the CDR3 reads TGTGCCAGCAGCCCGGCGGTGGAAGAGCAGTACTTC.

J is TRBJ2-7 and V is TRBV2; TRBD2 might be the D (5 bases). Germline V CDR1 and CDR2: SNHLY, FYNNEI. The CDR3 covers 13 residues. V shed 8 bases and J shed 2 bases, with 13 bases lying between them. The DNA of the CDR3 is TGTGCCAGCCTATTGAGGGCTACCTACGAGCAGTACTTC. It specifies CASLLRATYEQYF.

The chain carries TRBV7-8 and TRBJ1-3; D might be TRBD1 (5 bases). This CDR3 has 16 residues. The V end was cut by 4 bases, the J end by 2 bases, with 15 bases between. From germline, CDR1 is SGHVS and CDR2 FQNEAQ. In DNA form, the CDR3 reads TGTGCCAGCAGCTGGGGAGGGACGGGTCCTGGAAACACCATATATTTT. The encoded protein is CASSWGGTGPGNTIYF.

This clone appeared a single time. V gene TRBV15 combines with J gene TRBJ2-1; 8 nucleotides match TRBD1. The CDR3 contains 16 residues. With 3 bases clipped from V and 8 bases from J, the junction kept 12 bases outside the gene matches. The V gene's germline CDR1 is LNHNV and CDR2 YYDKDF (reference sequence). As DNA, the CDR3 is TGTGCCACCAGCAGGGACCGGACAGGGTGGCGGGATGAGCAGTTCTTC. As protein: CATSRDRTGWRDEQFF.

CDR3 sequence reads: CASSQDLGAGTNQPQHF. In DNA form, the CDR3 reads TGTGCCAGCAGCCAAGATCTAGGGGCCGGGACAAATCAGCCCCAGCATTTT. The chain employs TRBV7-9 and TRBJ1-5, with D perhaps TRBD1 (6 bases). V shed 5 bases and J shed 4 bases, with 21 bases lying between them. The germline CDR1 and CDR2 sequences are SEHNR and FQNEAQ (reference sequence). The CDR3 loop spans 17 amino acids.

The chain carries TRBV27 and TRBJ1-2; D remains ambiguous. Germline V lookup: CDR1 MNHEY, CDR2 SMNVEV (reference sequence). The CDR3 has 18 amino acids. V was clipped by 6 bases and J by 2 bases, with 25 bases between them. CDR3 DNA: TGTGCCAGCAGGGCTCTTGCGAAGGGCTCAGGAGAGAACTATGGCTACACCTTC. This codes for CASRALAKGSGENYGYTF.

The chain is built from TRBV18 and TRBJ2-7; 9 nucleotides agree with TRBD2. CDR1 is KGHSH, CDR2 LQKENI, per germline. This CDR3 region has 16 residues. The trim removed 6 bases at V and 2 bases at J, leaving 11 bases unmatched. The CDR3 nucleotides read TGTGCCAGCTCGCCCTTGGTGGGCGGGGGGGCCTACGAGCAGTACTTC. This encodes CASSPLVGGGAYEQYF.

The chain combines TRBV5-6 with TRBJ1-2; D unresolved. V was cut by 4 bases and J by 8 bases, with 12 bases left in between. Germline CDR1 SGHDT, CDR2 YYEEEE. CDR3 length: 12 residues. In nucleotides, the CDR3 is TGTGCCAGCAGCCCCGACACCGGGGGCTACACCTTC. This gives the protein CASSPDTGGYTF. The variable domain in full, completed from reference TRBV5-6 and TRBJ1-2, reads DAGVTQSPTHLIKTRGQQVTLRCSPKSGHDTVSWYQQALGQGPQFIFQYYEEEERQRGNFPDRFSGHQFPNYSSELNVNALLLGDSALYLCASSPDTGGYTFGSGTRLTVV.

This clone has a handful of counts. CDR3 nucleotide sequence: TGCGCCAGCAGCCTGCCGGGACTAGCACTGAGCGATGAGCAGTTCTTC. Residues: CASSLPGLALSDEQFF. This chain uses TRBV4-1 with TRBJ2-1, with TRBD2 identical over 9 bases. With 4 bases clipped from V and 8 bases from J, the junction kept 12 bases outside the gene matches. The CDR3 extends over 16 amino acids. The germline gives CDR1 MGHRA, CDR2 YSYEKL.

The V gene is TRBV6-5, the J gene TRBJ1-5, with D possibly being TRBD1 (6 bases). Germline loops: CDR1 MNHEY, CDR2 SVGAGI. This CDR3 spans 13 amino acids. Trimming took 5 bases from V and 5 from J, leaving 10 bases between them. CDR3: CASSRDIDQPQHF. CDR3 coding DNA: TGTGCCAGCAGTCGGGACATTGATCAGCCCCAGCATTTT.

The V call is TRBV5-1, the J call TRBJ1-1; TRBD1 matches at 7 bases. Germline CDR1 SGHRS, CDR2 YFSETQ. Unmatched junction bases numbered 8, after V lost 0 bases and J lost 0 bases. This CDR3 is 17 amino acids long. The CDR3 loop reads CASSLGQGGFLNTEAFF. The DNA for the CDR3 is TGCGCCAGCAGCTTGGGGCAGGGGGGATTTTTGAACACTGAAGCTTTCTTT.

The chain has TRBV29-1 and TRBJ2-1; a weak D match, TRBD2 (6 bases). CDR3 length: 14 residues. The V gene lost 6 bases and the J gene lost 8 bases, with 20 bases spanning the gap. CDR1 is SQVTM, CDR2 ANQGSEA, per germline. The CDR3 bases are TGCAGCGTCCTTGGGGGGAGGTCGGCCGATGAGCAGTTCTTC. Amino acid sequence: CSVLGGRSADEQFF.

This chain joins TRBV25-1 and TRBJ2-7; 8 bases are shared with TRBD2. CDR1 and CDR2 from the germline V gene are MGHDK and SYGVNS. The ends lost 3 bases at V and 3 bases at J; junction bases unmatched: 10. This CDR3 has 16 residues. The CDR3 nucleotides are TGTGCCAGCAGTGACCCCCGGGGGGGGAAAGGCTACGAGCAGTACTTC. The encoded protein is CASSDPRGGKGYEQYF.

This chain joins TRBV28 and TRBJ2-3, with 7 positions matching TRBD1. Germline V lookup: CDR1 MDHEN, CDR2 SYDVKM. The CDR3 runs to 15 residues. The junction had 12 bases not matched to a gene; V was cut back by 5 bases and J by 7 bases. The CDR3 region has the DNA TGTGCCAGCAGTGTCCGACAGGGTGGGATAAATACGCAGTATTTT. This translates into CASSVRQGGINTQYF.